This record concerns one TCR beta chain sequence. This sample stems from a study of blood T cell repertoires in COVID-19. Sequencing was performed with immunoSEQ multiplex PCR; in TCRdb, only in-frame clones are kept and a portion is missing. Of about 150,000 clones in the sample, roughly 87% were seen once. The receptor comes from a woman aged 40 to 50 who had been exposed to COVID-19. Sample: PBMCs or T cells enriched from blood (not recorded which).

CDR3 nucleotide sequence: TGTGCCAGTAGTATAGATCTACGGCGGGGCGCCCCTGTCAATCAGCCCCAGCATTTT. Translation: CASSIDLRRGAPVNQPQHF. The chain employs TRBV19 and TRBJ1-5; possibly TRBD1 for D (5 bases). The length of the CDR3 is 19 residues. Germline loops: CDR1 LNHDA, CDR2 SQIVND (reference sequence). V dropped 0 bases and J dropped 3 bases, with 21 bases sitting between them. Based on the CDR3 plus reference TRBV19 and TRBJ1-5, the full variable domain is DGGITQSPKYLFRKEGQNVTLSCEQNLNHDAMYWYRQDPGQGLRLIYYSQIVNDFQKGDIAEGYSVSREKKESFPLTVTSAQKNPTAFYLCASSIDLRRGAPVNQPQHFGDGTRLSIL.